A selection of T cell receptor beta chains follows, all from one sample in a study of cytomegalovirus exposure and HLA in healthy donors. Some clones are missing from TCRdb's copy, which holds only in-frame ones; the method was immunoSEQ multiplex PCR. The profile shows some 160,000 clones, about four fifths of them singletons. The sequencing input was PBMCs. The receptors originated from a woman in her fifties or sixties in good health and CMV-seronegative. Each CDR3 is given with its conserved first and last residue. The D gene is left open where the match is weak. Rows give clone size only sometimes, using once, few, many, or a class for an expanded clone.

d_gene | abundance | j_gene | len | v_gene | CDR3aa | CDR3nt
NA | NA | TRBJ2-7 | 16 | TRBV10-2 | CASRANLGRSSYEQYF | TGCGCCAGCCGGGCCAACCTAGGGAGAAGCTCCTACGAGCAGTACTTC
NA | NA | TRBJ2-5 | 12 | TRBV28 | CASSSSGETQYF | NA
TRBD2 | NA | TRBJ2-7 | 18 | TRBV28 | CASSPSPGLGSTVYEQYF | TGTGCCAGCAGTCCCTCCCCGGGACTAGGGTCTACCGTTTACGAGCAGTACTTC
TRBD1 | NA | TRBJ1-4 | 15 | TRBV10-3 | CAISEPGQSNEKLFF | TGTGCCATCAGTGAACCGGGACAGTCCAATGAAAAACTGTTTTTT
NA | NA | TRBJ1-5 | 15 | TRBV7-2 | CASSSSGYGFQPQHF | TGTGCCAGCAGCTCTTCAGGGTATGGGTTTCAGCCCCAGCATTTT
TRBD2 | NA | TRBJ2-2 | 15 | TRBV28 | CASIRERGRTGELFF | TGTGCCAGCATTCGCGAGCGGGGGAGGACCGGGGAGCTGTTTTTT
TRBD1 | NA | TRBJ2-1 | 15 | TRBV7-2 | CASSPRTGSFNEQFF | TGTGCCAGCAGCCCAAGGACAGGGTCTTTCAATGAGCAGTTCTTC
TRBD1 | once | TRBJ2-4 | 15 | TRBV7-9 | CSSSWTGGTKNIQYF | TGTTCCAGCAGCTGGACAGGGGGTACCAAAAACATTCAGTACTTC
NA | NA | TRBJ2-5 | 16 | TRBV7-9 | CASSLTGTRYPMEQYF | TGTGCCAGCAGCTTAACAGGAACCCGATACCCTATGGAGCAGTACTTC
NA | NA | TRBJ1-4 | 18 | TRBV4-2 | CASSYGSGGGITNEKLFF | TGTGCCAGCAGCTATGGATCCGGGGGGGGAATAACTAATGAAAAACTGTTTTTT
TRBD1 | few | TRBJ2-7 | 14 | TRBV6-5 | CASSATGGRDEQYF | TGTGCCAGCAGCGCAACAGGGGGCCGGGACGAGCAGTACTTC
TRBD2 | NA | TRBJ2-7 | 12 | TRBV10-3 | CAIGGGLGEQYF | TGTGCCATCGGCGGGGGTTTAGGCGAGCAGTACTTC
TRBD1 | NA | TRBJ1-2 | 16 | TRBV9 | CASSVVETGSYYGYTF | TGTGCCAGCAGCGTAGTCGAGACAGGGTCTTACTATGGCTACACCTTC
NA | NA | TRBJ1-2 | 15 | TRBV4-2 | CASSQEVQANYGYTF | TGTGCCAGCAGCCAAGAGGTTCAGGCGAACTATGGCTACACCTTC
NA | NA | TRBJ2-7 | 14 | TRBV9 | CASSVGHADREQYF | TGTGCCAGCAGCGTAGGACACGCGGACAGAGAGCAGTACTTC
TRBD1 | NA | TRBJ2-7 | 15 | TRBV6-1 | CASSGQGVGTYEQYF | TGTGCCAGCAGCGGCCAGGGGGTAGGAACCTACGAGCAGTACTTC
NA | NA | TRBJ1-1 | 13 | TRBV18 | CASSPPGNTEAFF | TGTGCCAGCTCACCCCCCGGGAACACTGAAGCTTTCTTT
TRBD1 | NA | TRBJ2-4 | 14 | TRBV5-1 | CASSWTGVGDSQYF | TGCGCCAGCAGCTGGACAGGGGTGGGAGACAGTCAGTACTTC
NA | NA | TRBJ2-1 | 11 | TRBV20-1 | CSARRDNEQFF | TGCAGTGCTAGGAGAGACAATGAGCAGTTCTTC
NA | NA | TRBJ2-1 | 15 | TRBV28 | CASSFLLGSGNEQFF | TGTGCCAGCAGTTTCCTCCTCGGTAGCGGTAATGAGCAGTTCTTC
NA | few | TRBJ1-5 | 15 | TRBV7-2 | CASSLVGQAGQPQHF | TGTGCCAGCAGCTTAGTCGGGCAGGCGGGGCAGCCCCAGCATTTT
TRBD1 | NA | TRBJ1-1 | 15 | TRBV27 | CASSLSGQVDTEAFF | TGTGCCAGCAGTCTCTCAGGACAGGTAGACACTGAAGCTTTCTTT
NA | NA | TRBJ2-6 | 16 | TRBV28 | CATSSQGRSGANVLTF | TGTGCCACCTCTTCACAGGGACGCTCTGGGGCCAACGTCCTGACTTTC
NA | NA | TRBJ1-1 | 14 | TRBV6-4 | CASRADRSGTEAFF | TGTGCCAGCAGAGCCGACAGGTCGGGGACTGAAGCTTTCTTT
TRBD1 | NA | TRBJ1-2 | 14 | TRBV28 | CASSLGHRGVGYTF | TGTGCCAGCAGTTTGGGTCACAGGGGAGTCGGCTACACCTTC
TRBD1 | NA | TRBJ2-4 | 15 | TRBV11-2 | CASSSYRGAKNIQYF | TGTGCCAGCAGCTCCTACAGGGGAGCCAAAAACATTCAGTACTTC
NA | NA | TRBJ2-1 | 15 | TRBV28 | CASTLGSPAGREQFF | TGTGCCAGCACCCTGGGGAGCCCCGCCGGTAGGGAGCAGTTCTTC
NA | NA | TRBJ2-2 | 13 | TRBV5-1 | CATGLLGAGELFF | TGCGCCACCGGACTCCTAGGCGCCGGGGAGCTGTTTTTT
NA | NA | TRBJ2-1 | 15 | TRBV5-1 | CASSPSPSSYNEQFF | TGCGCCAGCAGCCCTAGCCCGAGCTCCTACAATGAGCAGTTCTTC
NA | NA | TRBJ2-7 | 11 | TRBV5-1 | CASTDFYEQYF | TGCGCCAGCACGGACTTCTACGAGCAGTACTTC
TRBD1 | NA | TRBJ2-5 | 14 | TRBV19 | CASMEGGHQETQYF | TGTGCAAGTATGGAAGGGGGCCACCAAGAGACCCAGTACTTC
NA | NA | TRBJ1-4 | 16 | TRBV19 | CASSIFLTATNEKLFF | TGTGCCAGTAGTATATTCCTGACAGCAACTAATGAAAAACTGTTTTTT
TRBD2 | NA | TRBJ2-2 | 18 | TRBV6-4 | CASSGSTSGTEYGGELFF | TGTGCCAGCAGTGGCTCAACTAGCGGGACCGAATATGGCGGGGAGCTGTTTTTT
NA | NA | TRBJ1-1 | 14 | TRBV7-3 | CASSSTGLGTEAFF | TGTGCCAGCAGCTCTACGGGGTTGGGCACTGAAGCTTTCTTT
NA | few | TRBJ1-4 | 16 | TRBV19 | CASSIGQPSMGEKLFF | TGTGCCAGTAGTATAGGACAGCCCTCAATGGGTGAAAAACTGTTTTTT
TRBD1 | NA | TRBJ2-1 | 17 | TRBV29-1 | CSVVGAGGFEAYNEQFF | TGCAGCGTTGTTGGGGCAGGGGGATTTGAGGCGTACAATGAGCAGTTCTTC
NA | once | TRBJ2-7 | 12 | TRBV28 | CASGHLSYEQYF | TGTGCCAGCGGACACTTGTCCTACGAGCAGTACTTC
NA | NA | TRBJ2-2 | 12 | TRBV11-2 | CASSPFTGELFF | TGTGCCAGCAGCCCCTTTACCGGGGAGCTGTTTTTT
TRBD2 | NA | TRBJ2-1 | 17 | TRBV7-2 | CASSWRGSSGIRDEQFF | TGTGCCAGCAGTTGGAGAGGGTCTAGCGGGATTAGGGATGAGCAGTTCTTC
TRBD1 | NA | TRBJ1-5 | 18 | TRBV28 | CATRLGQGARGRNQPQHF | TGTGCCACAAGGCTAGGGCAGGGGGCCCGTGGGCGCAATCAGCCCCAGCATTTT
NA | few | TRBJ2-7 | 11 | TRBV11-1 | CASSLLSEQYF | TGTGCCAGCAGCCTCCTCTCCGAGCAGTACTTC
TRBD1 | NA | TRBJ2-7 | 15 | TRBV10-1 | CARGDSRIPLYEQYF | TGCGCCAGAGGGGACAGTCGGATTCCTCTCTACGAGCAGTACTTC
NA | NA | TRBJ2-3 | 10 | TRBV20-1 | CSAIHGTQYF | TGCAGTGCGATTCACGGGACGCAGTATTTT
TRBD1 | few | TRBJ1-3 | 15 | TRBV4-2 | CASSQPGQGANTIYF | TGTGCCAGCAGCCAGCCGGGACAGGGGGCAAACACCATATATTTT
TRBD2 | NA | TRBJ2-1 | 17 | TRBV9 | CASSVGLAGPSYNEQFF | TGTGCCAGCAGCGTAGGGTTAGCGGGCCCCTCCTACAATGAGCAGTTCTTC
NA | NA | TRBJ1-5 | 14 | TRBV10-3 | CAISEGGLDQPQHF | TGTGCCATCAGTGAGGGAGGTCTGGATCAGCCCCAGCATTTT
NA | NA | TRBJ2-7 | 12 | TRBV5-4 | CASSLQGYEQYF | TGTGCCAGCAGCCTTCAGGGATACGAGCAGTACTTC
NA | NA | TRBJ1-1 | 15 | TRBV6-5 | CASSHGGALNTEAFF | TGTGCCAGCAGCCATGGGGGGGCTCTGAACACTGAAGCTTTCTTT
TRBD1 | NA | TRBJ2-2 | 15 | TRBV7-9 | CASSLDRGNTGELFF | TGTGCCAGCAGCTTAGACAGGGGGAACACCGGGGAGCTGTTTTTT
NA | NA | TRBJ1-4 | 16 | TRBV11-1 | CASSRGLSATNEKLFF | TGTGCCAGCAGCCGTGGACTGTCTGCAACTAATGAAAAACTGTTTTTT
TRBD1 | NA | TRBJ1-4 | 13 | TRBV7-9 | CASSLQGAEKLFF | TGTGCCAGCAGCTTGCAGGGGGCTGAAAAACTGTTTTTT
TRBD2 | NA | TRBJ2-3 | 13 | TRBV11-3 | CASAPGGADTQYF | TGTGCCAGCGCCCCGGGAGGCGCAGATACGCAGTATTTT
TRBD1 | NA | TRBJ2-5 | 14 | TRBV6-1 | CASSAGQIEETQYF | TGTGCCAGCAGTGCGGGACAGATTGAAGAGACCCAGTACTTC
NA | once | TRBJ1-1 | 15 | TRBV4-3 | CASSQDRMGPTEAFF | TGCGCCAGCAGCCAAGATAGGATGGGGCCCACTGAAGCTTTCTTT
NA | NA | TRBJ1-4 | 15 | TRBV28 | CASSFLTGQNEKLFF | TGTGCCAGCAGTTTCCTGACAGGACAGAATGAAAAACTGTTTTTT